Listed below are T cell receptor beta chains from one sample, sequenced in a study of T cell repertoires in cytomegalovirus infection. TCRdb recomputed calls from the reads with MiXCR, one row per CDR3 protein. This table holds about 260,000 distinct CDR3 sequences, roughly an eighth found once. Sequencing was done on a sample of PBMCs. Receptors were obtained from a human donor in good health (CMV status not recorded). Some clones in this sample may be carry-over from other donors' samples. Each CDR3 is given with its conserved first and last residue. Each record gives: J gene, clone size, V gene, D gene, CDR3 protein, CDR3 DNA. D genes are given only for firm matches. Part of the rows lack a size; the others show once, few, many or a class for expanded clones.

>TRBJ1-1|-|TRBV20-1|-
CSTQNSYLEAFF
TGCAGTACCCAAAACAGCTATCTTGAAGCTTTCTTT
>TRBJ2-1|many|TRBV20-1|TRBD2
CSARLEASGGYNEQFF
TGCAGTGCTAGATTAGAAGCTAGCGGGGGCTACAATGAGCAGTTCTTC
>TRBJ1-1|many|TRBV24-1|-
CATRRTTNTEAFF
TGTGCCACCAGGAGGACAACGAACACTGAAGCTTTCTTT
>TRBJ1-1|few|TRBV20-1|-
CSAKITEAFF
TGCAGTGCTAAAATCACTGAAGCTTTCTTT
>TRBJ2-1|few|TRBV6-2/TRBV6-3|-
CASSYRVQSSYNEQFF
TGTGCCAGCAGTTACCGTGTGCAGAGCTCCTACAATGAGCAGTTCTTC
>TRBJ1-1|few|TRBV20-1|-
CSASASTSNTEAFF
TGCAGTGCTAGCGCCAGTACCTCGAATACTGAAGCTTTCTTT
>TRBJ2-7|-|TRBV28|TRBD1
CASSFRGREQYF
TGTGCCAGCAGTTTCAGGGGGCGAGAGCAGTACTTC
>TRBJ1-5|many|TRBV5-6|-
CASSLGGRGGNQPQHF
TGTGCCAGCAGCTTGGGGGGGAGGGGTGGCAATCAGCCCCAGCATTTT
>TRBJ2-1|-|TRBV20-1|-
CSARDSGTGEQFF
TGCAGTGCTAGAGATTCTGGGACCGGTGAGCAGTTCTTC
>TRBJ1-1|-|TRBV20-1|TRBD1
CSARETGTGGTEAFF
TGCAGTGCTAGGGAAACCGGGACAGGGGGCACTGAAGCTTTCTTT
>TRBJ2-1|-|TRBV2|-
CASSWTHEQFF
TGTGCCAGCAGCTGGACCCATGAGCAGTTCTTC
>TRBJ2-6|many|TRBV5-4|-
CASRWGPGANVLTF
TGTGCCAGCAGATGGGGGCCTGGGGCCAACGTCCTGACTTTC
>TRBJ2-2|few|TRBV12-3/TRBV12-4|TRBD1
CASTRGQTNTGELFF
TGTGCCAGCACCCGGGGACAGACGAACACCGGGGAGCTGTTTTTT
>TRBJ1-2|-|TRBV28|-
CASSKGGEGYTF
TGTGCCAGCAGCAAAGGGGGGGAGGGCTACACCTTC
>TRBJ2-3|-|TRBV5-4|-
CASSLDSGGGLLLDTQYF
TGTGCCAGCAGCTTGGATTCGGGCGGGGGCCTTCTATTGGATACGCAGTATTTT
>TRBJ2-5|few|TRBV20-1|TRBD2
CSGSLAGGETQYF
TGCAGTGGGTCCCTAGCGGGGGGAGAGACCCAGTACTTC
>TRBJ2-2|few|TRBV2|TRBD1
CASRDRGTGELFF
TGTGCCAGCCGGGACAGGGGGACCGGGGAGCTGTTTTTT
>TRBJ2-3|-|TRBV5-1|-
CASSLQFTDTQYF
TGCGCCAGCAGCTTGCAGTTTACAGATACGCAGTATTTT
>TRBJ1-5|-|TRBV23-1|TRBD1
CASSKIDGTVSNQPQHF
TGCGCCAGCAGTAAGATCGACGGGACAGTTAGCAATCAGCCCCAGCATTTT
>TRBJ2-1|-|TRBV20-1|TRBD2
CSARDRKRELIGRSYNEQFF
TGCAGTGCTAGAGATAGGAAGCGGGAGCTTATTGGAAGGTCCTACAATGAGCAGTTCTTC
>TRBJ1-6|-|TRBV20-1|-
CSLLSGLESPLHF
TGCAGTCTCTTATCGGGGTTAGAATCACCCCTCCACTTT
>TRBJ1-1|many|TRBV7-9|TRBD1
CASTRGRGGNTEAFF
TGTGCCAGCACCCGCGGCAGGGGGGGGAACACTGAAGCTTTCTTT
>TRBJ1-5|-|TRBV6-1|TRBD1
CASSAGTAELLPQHF
TGTGCCAGCAGTGCCGGGACAGCCGAATTACTGCCCCAGCATTTT
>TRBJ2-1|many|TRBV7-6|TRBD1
CASSLRSGQGTNEQFF
TGTGCCAGCAGCTTAAGGTCTGGACAGGGCACCAATGAGCAGTTCTTC
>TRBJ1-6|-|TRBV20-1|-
CSASKGNSPLHF
TGCAGTGCTAGTAAAGGCAATTCACCCCTCCACTTT
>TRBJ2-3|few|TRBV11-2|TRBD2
CASSSGEGLGAQYF
TGTGCCAGCAGCTCGGGGGAGGGCCTAGGGGCGCAGTATTTT
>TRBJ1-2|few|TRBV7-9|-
CASSDSGTNYGYTF
TGTGCCAGCAGCGACTCCGGGACAAACTATGGCTACACCTTC
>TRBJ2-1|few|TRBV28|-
CASSRGRYNEQFF
TGTGCCAGCAGCCGGGGGAGGTACAATGAGCAGTTCTTC
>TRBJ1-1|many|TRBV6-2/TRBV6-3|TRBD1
CASKSDRGLLVGDTEAFF
TGTGCCAGCAAGAGCGACAGGGGTTTGTTGGTTGGGGACACTGAAGCTTTCTTT
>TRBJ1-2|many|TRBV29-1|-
CSVVSAGYTF
TGCAGCGTTGTATCGGCTGGCTACACCTTC
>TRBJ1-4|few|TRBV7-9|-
CASSFRDPRTEKLFF
TGTGCCAGCAGCTTTCGGGATCCCAGGACGGAAAAACTGTTTTTT
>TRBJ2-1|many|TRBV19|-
CASSIGTPRSYNEQFF
TGTGCCAGTAGTATAGGGACTCCTCGCTCCTACAATGAGCAGTTCTTC
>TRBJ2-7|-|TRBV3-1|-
CASSPGGSVSYEQYF
TGTGCCAGCAGCCCAGGGGGGTCGGTCTCCTACGAGCAGTACTTC
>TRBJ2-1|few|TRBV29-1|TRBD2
CSVQLAGEANEQFF
TGCAGCGTGCAACTAGCGGGAGAAGCCAATGAGCAGTTCTTC